The 32 T cell receptor beta chains in this list originate from one sample, sequenced in a study of T cell changes during pregnancy in multiple sclerosis. Profiling relied on immunoSEQ multiplex PCR, and the TCRdb table lists in-frame clones only, not all of them. The sample lists approximately 47,000 clones, about 87% occurring once. The sequencing here drew on peripheral blood, taken in the first trimester of pregnancy. The receptors shown here come from a female donor with multiple sclerosis, enrolled in a pregnancy study.

J is TRBJ2-7 and V is TRBV7-9; TRBD2 agrees at 14 bases. V was clipped by 5 bases and J by 4 bases; unmatched bases: 13. This CDR3 contains 18 residues. Per germline, CDR1 SEHNR and CDR2 FQNEAQ (reference sequence). The CDR3 sequence: CASSRGTSGGPGGYEQYF. CDR3 nucleotide sequence: TGTGCCAGCAGCCGAGGGACTAGCGGGGGCCCGGGGGGATACGAGCAGTACTTC.

The genes are TRBV19 and TRBJ1-6; D call uncertain. V was pared by 1 base and J by 6 bases, with 4 bases between. The CDR3 is 13 amino acids. Germline V gene sequence: CDR1 LNHDA, CDR2 SQIVND (reference sequence). The chain's CDR3 is CASSIVANSPLHF. The CDR3 bases are TGTGCCAGTAGTATAGTGGCTAATTCACCCCTCCACTTT.

The chain combines TRBV5-1 with TRBJ2-3; D may be TRBD1 (5 bases). This CDR3 is 14 amino acids long. Per germline, CDR1 SGHRS and CDR2 YFSETQ. The ends were cut back, 0 bases at V and 7 bases at J, with 12 bases in the middle. The CDR3 spells CASSLAPPGNTQYF. In nucleotides, the CDR3 is TGCGCCAGCAGCTTGGCCCCTCCAGGGAATACGCAGTATTTT.

The chain links TRBV11-2 to TRBJ1-1; D perhaps matches TRBD1 (5 bases). Trimming took off 6 bases at V and 1 base at J, with 9 bases between the two ends. CDR1 and CDR2 from the germline V gene are SGHAT and FQNNGV. The CDR3 loop spans 13 amino acids. CDR3 nucleotide sequence: TGTGCCAGCAGTGCTGACAGGAACACTGAAGCTTTCTTT. Translating gives CASSADRNTEAFF.

This clone appeared once. The V gene is TRBV6-6, the J gene TRBJ1-2, with 8 nucleotides matching TRBD1. This CDR3 contains 14 residues. The V and J ends lost 8 bases and 3 bases, in that order; junction bases with no gene match: 8. Germline V gene lookup returns CDR1 MNHNY and CDR2 SVGAGI (reference sequence). CDR3 nucleotide sequence: TGTGCCAGCGGAATCAAGACAGGGGACTATGGCTACACCTTC. Translating it yields CASGIKTGDYGYTF.

This sequence joins TRBV2 and TRBJ2-6; the D gene is possibly TRBD1 (6 bases). Germline values: CDR1 SNHLY, CDR2 FYNNEI. The length of the CDR3 is 19 residues. V lost 4 bases to trimming and J lost 0 bases, with 19 bases between them. CDR3: CASSVRYPGASSGANVLTF. The CDR3 nucleotides are TGTGCCAGCAGTGTACGTTATCCAGGGGCCTCCTCTGGGGCCAACGTCCTGACTTTC.

This clone came up once. The chain joins TRBV7-2 to TRBJ2-2, with 8 bases fitting TRBD2. This CDR3 contains 15 residues. J gave up 3 bases and V 4 bases, and 4 bases lay outside the gene matches. Germline V lookup: CDR1 SGHTA, CDR2 FQGNSA. The CDR3 region has the DNA TGTGCCAGCAGCTCCCTAGCGGGTTACACCGGGGAGCTGTTTTTT. Translating gives CASSSLAGYTGELFF.

The chain joins TRBV15 to TRBJ1-2, with TRBD1 matching over 7 bases. Germline trimming cut 5 bases from V and 2 bases from J; bases unmatched to any gene: 8. Looked up from germline, CDR1 is LNHNV and CDR2 is YYDKDF (reference sequence). There are 15 residues in the CDR3. CDR3 in amino acids: CATSPGRGRNYGYTF. CDR3 bases: TGTGCCACCAGCCCCGGGAGGGGGCGCAACTATGGCTACACCTTC.

This chain links TRBV7-3 with TRBJ2-2; 8 bases are shared with TRBD1. The V and J ends lost 5 bases and 6 bases, in that order; junction bases with no gene match: 11. The CDR3 is made up of 16 amino acids. CDR1 and CDR2 (germline): SGHTA, FQGTGA. In DNA form, the CDR3 reads TGTGCCAGCAGCCCGTTGGACAGGGATAGGGCCGGGGAGCTGTTTTTT. Translating it yields CASSPLDRDRAGELFF.

The rearrangement links TRBV6-6 to TRBJ2-7; D is unclear. Germline CDR1 MNHNY, CDR2 SVGAGI (reference sequence). Between the trimmed V and J ends, which lost 6 bases and 7 bases, there was a span of 10 bases. There are 11 residues in the CDR3. The CDR3 DNA sequence: TGTGCCAGCAGCTCCGTACAGGAGCAGTACTTC. This encodes CASSSVQEQYF.

The chain joins TRBV9 to TRBJ1-1; no clear D. The CDR3 extends over 13 amino acids. Germline lookup yields CDR1 SGDLS and CDR2 YYNGEE. Trimming removed 0 bases at V and 4 bases at J, with 7 bases between. The CDR3, as DNA: TGTGCCAGCAGCGTAGGTGGCACCACTGAAGCTTTCTTT. This codes for CASSVGGTTEAFF.

The genes are TRBV5-1 and TRBJ1-2; TRBD1 might be the D (6 bases). Germline loops: CDR1 SGHRS, CDR2 YFSETQ. V was trimmed by 4 bases and J by 5 bases, leaving 24 bases between them. The CDR3 spans 17 residues. In DNA form, the CDR3 reads TGCGCCAGCAGCGGACAGTGGGGGGGGGCGCAAATGTATGGCTACACCTTC. Translated: CASSGQWGGAQMYGYTF.

The J gene is TRBJ1-1, the V gene TRBV5-4; 7 bases are shared with TRBD1. Germline CDR1 and CDR2: SGHNT and YYREEE (reference sequence). There are 14 residues in the CDR3. V was pared by 5 bases and J by 1 base, with 5 bases of the junction left unmatched. CDR3 DNA sequence: TGTGCCAGCAGTGAAGGGGGCGCGAACACTGAAGCTTTCTTT. It translates to CASSEGGANTEAFF.

This clone was observed a handful of times. The chain has TRBV2 and TRBJ2-3; 9 nucleotides align to TRBD2. Germline assignment: CDR1 SNHLY and CDR2 FYNNEI. J gave up 2 bases and V 4 bases, and 13 bases lay outside the gene matches. CDR3 size: 18 residues. CDR3 amino acids: CASSVPLGSSGNTDTQYF. The DNA for the CDR3 is TGTGCCAGCAGTGTACCCTTAGGTTCTAGCGGGAACACAGATACGCAGTATTTT.

The rearrangement uses TRBV28 and TRBJ2-2; TRBD2 is a possible D gene (5 bases). Germline values: CDR1 MDHEN, CDR2 SYDVKM. V shed 4 bases and J shed 0 bases, with 12 bases lying between them. There are 16 residues in the CDR3. The CDR3 sequence: CASSSSGSANTGELFF. The CDR3 DNA reads TGTGCCAGCAGTTCCTCGGGTAGCGCGAACACCGGGGAGCTGTTTTTT.

This chain's CDR3 is CASSVRTSGGWSTDTQYF. The CDR3 DNA reads TGTGCCAGCAGCGTAAGGACTAGCGGGGGGTGGAGCACAGATACGCAGTATTTT. The gene calls are TRBV9 and TRBJ2-3, with TRBD2 identical over 14 bases. Germline CDR1 SGDLS, CDR2 YYNGEE. J was trimmed by 0 bases and V by 1 base; bases with no gene match: 4. This CDR3 region has 18 residues. The whole variable domain, filled in from reference TRBV9 and TRBJ2-3, reads DSGVTQTPKHLITATGQRVTLRCSPRSGDLSVYWYQQSLDQGLQFLIQYYNGEERAKGNILERFSAQQFPDLHSELNLSSLELGDSALYFCASSVRTSGGWSTDTQYFGPGTRLTVL.

This clone was recorded only once. V usage is TRBV6-4 and J usage is TRBJ2-3; the match to TRBD2 covers 9 bases. This CDR3 contains 14 residues. V was clipped by 9 bases and J by 3 bases; unmatched bases: 7. CDR1 is MRHNA, CDR2 SNTAGT, per germline. The CDR3 here is CASGAGGETDTQYF. The DNA for the CDR3 is TGTGCCAGTGGAGCGGGGGGCGAGACAGATACGCAGTATTTT.

The chain combines TRBV5-1 with TRBJ1-2; no clear D gene. The CDR3 spans 13 residues. With 7 bases removed from V and 0 bases from J, the gap between germline ends came to 10 bases. Germline loops: CDR1 SGHRS, CDR2 YFSETQ. CDR3 coding DNA: TGCGCCAGCCGCACGGGAGCTAACTATGGCTACACCTTC. This translates into CASRTGANYGYTF.

A few counts support this clone. The V call is TRBV5-1, the J call TRBJ1-2, with D perhaps matching TRBD1 (5 bases). V was shortened by 4 bases and J by 1 base, with 8 bases between the two germline ends. The CDR3 is 13 residues long. CDR1 and CDR2 from the germline V gene are SGHRS and YFSETQ. CDR3 sequence reads: CASSQQGNYGYTF. The CDR3 nucleotides read TGCGCCAGCAGCCAGCAGGGTAACTATGGCTACACCTTC.

The chain employs TRBV29-1 and TRBJ2-6, with TRBD1 as a possible D gene (6 bases). The CDR3 sequence is 12 residues long. Trimming shortened V by 6 bases and J by 6 bases, and 9 bases separated the two germline ends. The V gene's germline CDR1 is SQVTM and CDR2 ANQGSEA. CDR3 coding DNA: TGCAGCGTGGGGGCTGCGGCCAACGTCCTGACTTTC. This sequence encodes CSVGAAANVLTF.

This chain links TRBV7-2 with TRBJ2-5; D is ambiguous. The ends were cut back, 1 base at V and 2 bases at J, with 11 bases in the middle. Germline V lookup: CDR1 SGHTA, CDR2 FQGNSA. The CDR3 is made up of 15 amino acids. CDR3: CASSLVATNQETQYF. The DNA of the CDR3 is TGTGCCAGCAGCTTAGTGGCCACTAATCAAGAGACCCAGTACTTC.

The chain couples TRBV6-1 to TRBJ2-2; the D gene is possibly TRBD1 (6 bases). The CDR3 runs 15 residues. CDR1 is MNHNS, CDR2 SASEGT, per germline. V lost 8 bases, J lost 3 bases, and 16 bases lay in between. Written as DNA, the CDR3 is TGTGCCAGCTGTGCGGGCAGGGGTGACACCGGGGAGCTGTTTTTT. Translation gives CASCAGRGDTGELFF.

This chain uses TRBV21-1 with TRBJ2-6; TRBD2, the table's D call, lacks a check against the DNA. TRBV21-1 is described as a pseudogene. The CDR3 sequence is 19 residues long. The CDR3 is CASRLAGGIRSSGANVLTF. In nucleotides, the CDR3 is TGTGCCAGCAGACTAGCGGGGGGGATCAGGTCCTCTGGGGCCAACGTCCTGACTTTC.

This chain connects TRBV5-6 to TRBJ1-1, with 8 bases lining up with TRBD1. This CDR3 region has 16 residues. The ends lost 4 bases at V and 3 bases at J; junction bases unmatched: 11. Germline CDR1 is SGHDT and CDR2 is YYEEEE. The CDR3 bases are TGTGCCAGCAGCCTATGGACAGGGTTTCGGGACACTGAAGCTTTCTTT. Its translation is CASSLWTGFRDTEAFF.

The rearrangement joins TRBV15 to TRBJ2-1; the match to TRBD1 covers 7 bases. This CDR3 is built from 16 residues. The germline CDR1 and CDR2 sequences are LNHNV and YYDKDF (reference sequence). V gave up 1 base and J gave up 4 bases; unmatched junction bases: 7. CDR3: CATSRGSEGAYNEQFF. CDR3 in DNA: TGTGCCACCAGCAGAGGGAGTGAGGGGGCGTACAATGAGCAGTTCTTC.

About this clone itself: The sample carries other DNA sequences with the same CDR3. This rearrangement joins TRBV5-1 to TRBJ1-2; 7 nucleotides agree with TRBD1. From germline, CDR1 is SGHRS and CDR2 YFSETQ. After removal of 0 bases from V and 6 bases from J, the junction contained 2 bases not matched to a gene. The CDR3 loop spans 13 amino acids. The CDR3 DNA follows: TGCGCCAGCAGCTTGGGTCAGGGGGATGGCTACACCTTC. Translated: CASSLGQGDGYTF.

The genes are TRBV7-8 and TRBJ1-2; D remains ambiguous. V gave up 0 bases and J gave up 0 bases, with 8 bases separating them. Germline V gene data show CDR1 as SGHVS and CDR2 as FQNEAQ. This CDR3 is built from 15 residues. CDR3 region: CASSLAAGANYGYTF. The CDR3 nucleotides are TGTGCCAGCAGCTTAGCGGCAGGCGCTAACTATGGCTACACCTTC.

The chain uses TRBV5-4 and TRBJ2-1, with 9 bases fitting TRBD2. This CDR3 is built from 16 residues. Germline V gives CDR1 SGHNT, CDR2 YYREEE (reference sequence). The ends lost 3 bases at V and 4 bases at J; junction bases unmatched: 8. CDR3 protein: CASSSGTSSFYNEQFF. For the CDR3, the DNA is TGTGCCAGCAGCTCCGGGACTAGCTCTTTTTACAATGAGCAGTTCTTC.

The V gene is TRBV5-1, the J gene TRBJ1-1, with D tentatively TRBD1 (6 bases). CDR3 length: 13 amino acids. CDR1 SGHRS and CDR2 YFSETQ come from the germline V gene. V was trimmed by 4 bases and J by 4 bases, leaving 11 bases between them. CDR3 in amino acids: CASSTTGGTEAFF. The CDR3 nucleotides read TGCGCCAGCAGCACGACAGGAGGCACTGAAGCTTTCTTT.

The V gene is TRBV11-2, the J gene TRBJ2-7, with 7 nucleotides matching TRBD2. Trimming at V came to 5 bases and at J to 4 bases, leaving 5 bases not matched to a gene. CDR3 length: 13 residues. Germline V gives CDR1 SGHAT, CDR2 FQNNGV. The CDR3, as DNA: TGTGCCAGCAGCCTCCAACTAGCGTACGAGCAGTACTTC. Translation: CASSLQLAYEQYF. The whole variable domain, filled in from reference TRBV11-2 and TRBJ2-7, reads EAGVAQSPRYKIIEKRQSVAFWCNPISGHATLYWYQQILGQGPKLLIQFQNNGVVDDSQLPKDRFSAERLKGVDSTLKIQPAKLEDSAVYLCASSLQLAYEQYFGPGTRLTVT.

This chain connects TRBV7-2 to TRBJ2-7; TRBD2 aligns across 9 bases. In germline, CDR1 is SGHTA, CDR2 FQGNSA. V shed 6 bases, J shed 6 bases, and the junction held 6 bases outside the gene matches. The CDR3 is 13 amino acids. As DNA, the CDR3 is TGTGCCAGCAGTGCGGGGGGGGCCGGCGAGCAGTACTTC. It specifies CASSAGGAGEQYF.

Regarding this clone: Other DNA variants within this sample encode the same CDR3. This rearrangement joins TRBV11-2 to TRBJ1-1; a weak D match, TRBD1 (5 bases). The germline CDR1 and CDR2 sequences are SGHAT and FQNNGV. V lost 3 bases and J 0 bases, leaving 8 bases between the germline ends. The CDR3 is 14 residues long. This CDR3 is CASSLGLMNTEAFF. The CDR3 region has the DNA TGTGCCAGCAGCTTGGGACTTATGAACACTGAAGCTTTCTTT.